A single sample is the source of the 26 T cell receptor beta chains below, sequenced in a study of cytomegalovirus exposure and HLA in healthy donors. Use of 60 Vbeta and 13 Jbeta primers characterized the PCR. The table came from immunoSEQ multiplex PCR; TCRdb's copy has only in-frame clones and leaves some out. The profile shows 120,000 or so clones, around four fifths of them singletons. What was sequenced was PBMCs. The source is a woman aged 35 to 49 in good health and CMV-seropositive.

The rearrangement links TRBV29-1 to TRBJ2-5, with TRBD2 matching 7 bases. The CDR3 loop spans 14 amino acids. The V and J ends lost 5 bases and 1 base, in that order; junction bases with no gene match: 7. Per germline, CDR1 SQVTM and CDR2 ANQGSEA. The DNA for the CDR3 is TGCAGCGTTTATGGGGGAGGGGTCCAAGAGACCCAGTACTTC. Amino acids: CSVYGGGVQETQYF.

Remarks on this clone: The same CDR3 is also encoded by other DNA sequences in this sample. This rearrangement joins TRBV12-5 to TRBJ2-2; 9 bases line up with TRBD1. The trim removed 3 bases at V and 3 bases at J, leaving 8 bases unmatched. CDR1 and CDR2 (germline): LGHNT, FRNRAP. CDR3 size: 17 residues. CDR3 residues: CASGLLTGGAHTGELFF. The CDR3 bases are TGTGCTAGTGGTTTATTAACAGGGGGCGCCCACACCGGGGAGCTGTTTTTT. The full variable domain, its missing parts supplied by reference TRBV12-5 and TRBJ2-2, is DARVTQTPRHKVTEMGQEVTMRCQPILGHNTVFWYRQTMMQGLELLAYFRNRAPLDDSGMPKDRFSAEMPDATLATLKIQPSEPRDSAVYFCASGLLTGGAHTGELFFGEGSRLTVL.

Here the CDR3 DNA reads TGTGCCAGCAGTTGGGCTTTCACAGATACGCAGTATTTT. Encoded protein: CASSWAFTDTQYF. This chain uses TRBV27 with TRBJ2-3; D is unclear. Germline values: CDR1 MNHEY, CDR2 SMNVEV (reference sequence). V dropped 4 bases and J dropped 2 bases, with 7 bases sitting between them. The CDR3 length is 13 residues.

The genes are TRBV2 and TRBJ1-4, with no clear D. This CDR3 contains 15 residues. Germline CDR1 SNHLY, CDR2 FYNNEI. The V and J ends lost 6 bases and 4 bases respectively, with 15 bases between them. The CDR3 nucleotides read TGTGCCAGCAGGGCCGCGGCAGCCTTTAATGAAAAACTGTTTTTT. This encodes CASRAAAAFNEKLFF.

The V call is TRBV21-1, the J call TRBJ2-7; the D segment call TRBD1 is taken from the table without a DNA check. TRBV21-1 is a pseudogene. The CDR3 covers 14 residues. CDR3 nucleotides: TGTGCCAGCAGCAAGACAGGGGGCGCCTACGAGCAGTACTTC. Its translation is CASSKTGGAYEQYF.

The rearrangement links TRBV19 to TRBJ1-5; D is perhaps TRBD1 (5 bases). The germline CDR1 and CDR2 sequences are LNHDA and SQIVND (reference sequence). The CDR3 runs 14 residues. The V end was cut by 4 bases, the J end by 7 bases, with 14 bases between. In nucleotides, the CDR3 is TGTGCCAGTAGTAGTGGGGGGGTCGGGCAGCCCCAGCATTTT. It codes for CASSSGGVGQPQHF.

The J gene is TRBJ1-1, the V gene TRBV6-6; D is unresolved. Germline lookup yields CDR1 MNHNY and CDR2 SVGAGI (reference sequence). This CDR3 contains 12 residues. V was pared by 6 bases and J by 5 bases, with 10 bases between. The CDR3 is CASSLPGTEAFF. In DNA form, the CDR3 reads TGTGCCAGCAGCCTCCCGGGGACTGAAGCTTTCTTT.

The V and J genes are TRBV19 and TRBJ1-3; a possible D gene is TRBD1 (5 bases). The CDR3 loop spans 16 amino acids. CDR1 and CDR2 (germline): LNHDA, SQIVND (reference sequence). Trimming removed 2 bases at V and 3 bases at J, with 14 bases between. The CDR3 loop reads CASSIFRQGDGNTIYF. The CDR3 bases are TGTGCCAGTAGTATATTCCGACAAGGGGATGGAAACACCATATATTTT.

The chain uses TRBV6-1 and TRBJ2-7; 9 positions match TRBD1. The CDR3 sequence is 16 residues long. Per germline, CDR1 MNHNS and CDR2 SASEGT. V trimming: 1 base; J trimming: 0 bases; junction bases outside the gene matches: 4. The CDR3: CASSEGQGVISYEQYF. CDR3 nucleotides: TGTGCCAGCAGTGAAGGACAGGGGGTGATCTCCTACGAGCAGTACTTC.

The V and J genes are TRBV19 and TRBJ2-1; 11 bases are a match to TRBD2. Trimming took 3 bases from V and 8 from J; bases not matched to a gene: 15. Per germline, CDR1 LNHDA and CDR2 SQIVND (reference sequence). The CDR3 runs to 18 residues. The CDR3 DNA is TGTGCCAGTAGTATCCGTCTAGCGGGAGGCTTATCTAGGGATGAGCAGTTCTTC. This codes for CASSIRLAGGLSRDEQFF. Complete variable domain (other parts from reference TRBV19 and TRBJ2-1): DGGITQSPKYLFRKEGQNVTLSCEQNLNHDAMYWYRQDPGQGLRLIYYSQIVNDFQKGDIAEGYSVSREKKESFPLTVTSAQKNPTAFYLCASSIRLAGGLSRDEQFFGPGTRLTVL.

The J gene is TRBJ2-5, the V gene TRBV11-2, with no clear D. Germline V gives CDR1 SGHAT, CDR2 FQNNGV. V was clipped by 3 bases and J by 4 bases, with 12 bases between them. CDR3 length: 14 amino acids. CDR3 sequence: CASSLIRLRETQYF. CDR3 nucleotides: TGTGCCAGCAGCTTGATCAGGCTAAGAGAGACCCAGTACTTC.

The gene calls are TRBV5-1 and TRBJ1-1; D is unclear. The CDR3 contains 15 residues. Germline CDR1 reads SGHRS; CDR2 reads YFSETQ. V gave up 2 bases and J gave up 1 base, with 12 bases separating them. CDR3 DNA: TGCGCCAGCAGCTTCGCGGGGTCGAGGAACACTGAAGCTTTCTTT. Translation: CASSFAGSRNTEAFF. The full variable domain, with the rest looked up from reference TRBV5-1 and TRBJ1-1, is KAGVTQTPRYLIKTRGQQVTLSCSPISGHRSVSWYQQTPGQGLQFLFEYFSETQRNKGNFPGRFSGRQFSNSRSEMNVSTLELGDSALYLCASSFAGSRNTEAFFGQGTRLTVV.

This chain uses TRBV27 with TRBJ2-7; 14 nucleotides match TRBD2. The germline V gene has CDR1 MNHEY and CDR2 SMNVEV (reference sequence). J gave up 5 bases and V 3 bases, and 6 bases lay outside the gene matches. The CDR3 has 16 amino acids. This chain's CDR3 is CASSFKRLAGGDEQYF. In DNA form, the CDR3 reads TGTGCCAGCAGTTTCAAAAGACTAGCGGGAGGGGACGAGCAGTACTTC.

The chain recombines TRBV7-2 with TRBJ2-3; D not resolved. CDR1 is SGHTA, CDR2 FQGNSA, per germline. V was clipped by 4 bases and J by 5 bases, with 10 bases between them. The CDR3 covers 13 residues. This chain's CDR3 is CASSSQQGDTQYF. The DNA for the CDR3 is TGTGCCAGCAGCTCACAGCAAGGAGATACGCAGTATTTT.

This chain uses TRBV9 with TRBJ2-5; TRBD1 agrees at 7 bases. Germline loops: CDR1 SGDLS, CDR2 YYNGEE. The CDR3 is made up of 15 amino acids. J was trimmed by 5 bases and V by 3 bases; bases with no gene match: 10. CDR3 bases: TGTGCCAGCAGCGCCGGGACAGCGAAGGTGGAGACCCAGTACTTC. This sequence encodes CASSAGTAKVETQYF.

V is TRBV11-1 and J is TRBJ1-1, with 7 bases matching TRBD1. V lost 5 bases, J lost 4 bases, and 16 bases stayed unmatched. This CDR3 spans 17 amino acids. Per germline, CDR1 SGHAT and CDR2 FQDESV (reference sequence). The CDR3 region is CASSRVGTARRSTEAFF. The CDR3 coding sequence is TGTGCCAGCAGCAGGGTAGGGACAGCCCGACGGAGCACTGAAGCTTTCTTT.

This chain joins TRBV19 and TRBJ2-2; 8 bases align to TRBD1. The V segment lost 1 base and the J segment 6 bases; nucleotides outside the gene matches: 4. This CDR3 is 15 amino acids long. From germline, CDR1 is LNHDA and CDR2 SQIVND (reference sequence). The CDR3 DNA reads as TGTGCCAGTAGTATAGGGACAGGGTGGGCCGGGGAGCTGTTTTTT. It encodes CASSIGTGWAGELFF.

The chain carries TRBV19 and TRBJ1-5; D is unresolved. Trimming took off 6 bases at V and 0 bases at J, with 12 bases between the two ends. The CDR3 covers 15 residues. CDR1 and CDR2 from the germline V gene are LNHDA and SQIVND (reference sequence). The CDR3 sequence is CASRLSQVSNQPQHF. In nucleotides, the CDR3 is TGTGCCAGTAGATTATCCCAGGTTAGCAATCAGCCCCAGCATTTT.

This chain links TRBV29-1 with TRBJ2-7, with a tentative D call TRBD2 (6 bases). The germline CDR1 and CDR2 sequences are SQVTM and ANQGSEA. The CDR3 covers 14 residues. V lost 1 base, J lost 7 bases, and 17 bases lay in between. As DNA, the CDR3 is TGCAGCGTTGAAGGGGCCGGGACTGGCTATGAGCAGTACTTC. Its translation is CSVEGAGTGYEQYF.

The rearrangement joins TRBV7-9 to TRBJ1-5, with D unclear. The germline CDR1 and CDR2 sequences are SEHNR and FQNEAQ (reference sequence). The CDR3 covers 13 residues. V lost 1 base, J lost 8 bases, and 9 bases lay in between. The CDR3 region has the DNA TGTGCCAGCAGCTTAGATTCCGCGGAGCCCCAGCATTTT. Amino acid sequence: CASSLDSAEPQHF.

The genes are TRBV11-2 and TRBJ2-7; no definite D call. From germline, CDR1 is SGHAT and CDR2 FQNNGV. The CDR3 is made up of 13 amino acids. V lost 3 bases and J 0 bases, leaving 6 bases between the germline ends. CDR3 loop: CASSLASSYEQYF. CDR3 DNA sequence: TGTGCCAGCAGCTTGGCCAGCTCCTACGAGCAGTACTTC.

This clone was seen more than once but under ten times. V and J are TRBV12-5 and TRBJ1-4, with D possibly matching TRBD1 (5 bases). The CDR3 spans 12 residues. Germline CDR1 reads LGHNT; CDR2 reads FRNRAP. V dropped 7 bases and J dropped 10 bases, with 13 bases sitting between them. CDR3 sequence reads: CASALDTGKLFF. CDR3 nucleotides: TGTGCTAGTGCCCTTGACACAGGAAAACTGTTTTTT.

The chain recombines TRBV19 with TRBJ2-7, with a tentative D call TRBD2 (6 bases). With 6 bases removed from V and 6 bases from J, the gap between germline ends came to 21 bases. Looked up from germline, CDR1 is LNHDA and CDR2 is SQIVND (reference sequence). This CDR3 is built from 15 residues. CDR3 loop: CASSTYLEGLAEQYF. In DNA form, the CDR3 reads TGTGCCAGTAGCACATACTTGGAGGGCCTGGCCGAGCAGTACTTC.

CDR3 DNA sequence: TGCGCCAGCAGCTTGGATAACAGGGATTCACCCCTCCACTTT. Translating gives CASSLDNRDSPLHF. This sequence joins TRBV5-1 and TRBJ1-6; the D gene is possibly TRBD1 (6 bases). V was pared by 0 bases and J by 8 bases, with 9 bases between. The CDR3 contains 14 residues. CDR1 is SGHRS and CDR2 is YFSETQ in the germline V gene.

The chain recombines TRBV7-3 with TRBJ2-3, with 7 bases lining up with TRBD1. Germline V gene data show CDR1 as SGHTA and CDR2 as FQGTGA. V shed 3 bases, J shed 0 bases, and the junction held 6 bases outside the gene matches. The CDR3 covers 16 residues. CDR3 nucleotide sequence: TGTGCCAGCAGCTTTCCGGGACAGAATAGCACAGATACGCAGTATTTT. Amino acid sequence: CASSFPGQNSTDTQYF.

This CDR3 reads CASPRAGQNTGELFF. The CDR3 DNA is TGTGCCAGCCCGAGGGCGGGGCAGAACACCGGGGAGCTGTTTTTT. The chain employs TRBV7-3 and TRBJ2-2, with a tentative D call TRBD2 (6 bases). The CDR3 sequence is 15 residues long. Looked up from germline, CDR1 is SGHTA and CDR2 is FQGTGA. V shed 8 bases and J shed 1 base, with 14 bases lying between them.